The 21 T cell receptor beta chains given below trace back to one sample, sequenced in a study of identical twins. One entry per CDR3 protein, called by TCRdb with MiXCR from the 5' RACE reads. Of approximately 890,000 distinct CDR3 sequences in the sample, about 12% were seen once. These data were also reused for a study on yellow fever vaccine responses in identical twins.

The sequenced sample was PBMCs. Receptors were obtained from a woman aged 18-29 years in good health.

This chain joins TRBV4-1 and TRBJ1-6; no clear D gene. Germline loops: CDR1 MGHRA, CDR2 YSYEKL. V lost 0 bases and J lost 5, with 2 bases in between. The CDR3 length is 13 residues. CDR3: CASSQEHNSPLHF. The CDR3 DNA is TGCGCCAGCAGCCAAGAACATAATTCACCCCTCCACTTT.

The chain joins TRBV6-5 to TRBJ2-3; TRBD2 might be the D (6 bases). Germline assignment: CDR1 MNHEY and CDR2 SVGAGI. Trimming stripped 2 bases from V and 4 bases from J, with 13 bases between. The CDR3 extends over 15 amino acids. CDR3 sequence: CASSYQGGGADTQYF. In DNA, the CDR3 is TGTGCCAGCAGTTACCAGGGAGGAGGCGCAGATACGCAGTATTTT.

This clonotype was seen only a few times. This chain connects TRBV20-1 to TRBJ2-1; the match to TRBD2 covers 8 bases. From germline, CDR1 is DFQATT and CDR2 SNEGSKA (reference sequence). J was trimmed by 7 bases and V by 7 bases; bases with no gene match: 9. CDR3 length: 13 residues. In DNA form, the CDR3 reads TGCAGTGAAACGGGGGGGCCGAATAATGAGCAGTTCTTC. Translated: CSETGGPNNEQFF.

This clonotype was picked up a small number of times. The chain links TRBV7-3 to TRBJ2-2, with D hard to call. Germline V CDR1 and CDR2: SGHTA, FQGTGA. This CDR3 comprises 16 residues. V lost 1 base to trimming and J lost 4 bases, with 13 bases between them. The CDR3 nucleotides are TGTGCCAGCAGCTTAAGTGGTGGAGTGGGCACCGGGGAGCTGTTTTTT. This encodes CASSLSGGVGTGELFF.

This clonotype occurred many times. This chain connects TRBV12-3 or TRBV12-4 to TRBJ2-5; possibly TRBD1 for D (5 bases). V dropped 6 bases and J dropped 1 base, with 9 bases sitting between them. The CDR3 sequence is 13 residues long. This CDR3 reads CASRRQLQETQYF. The CDR3 nucleotides are TGTGCCAGCAGAAGACAGCTCCAAGAGACCCAGTACTTC.

This clonotype showed up just a few times. This chain uses TRBV7-3 with TRBJ2-2; 9 positions agree with TRBD2. The CDR3 sequence is 15 residues long. Germline values: CDR1 SGHTA, CDR2 FQGTGA. The V and J ends lost 5 bases and 6 bases, in that order; junction bases with no gene match: 7. The CDR3 sequence is CASSISGSGAGELFF. CDR3 bases: TGTGCCAGCAGCATTAGCGGGAGTGGGGCCGGGGAGCTGTTTTTT.

V gene TRBV20-1 combines with J gene TRBJ2-7; the D is unclear. Trimming removed 0 bases from V and 3 bases from J, with 12 bases in between. The CDR3 runs to 14 residues. CDR1 and CDR2 (germline): DFQATT, SNEGSKA (reference sequence). As DNA, the CDR3 is TGCAGTGCTAGAGATCGTTCGATAGACTACGAGCAGTACTTC. Its translation is CSARDRSIDYEQYF.

The V and J genes are TRBV5-1 and TRBJ2-7, with 14 bases aligning to TRBD2. Germline V gives CDR1 SGHRS, CDR2 YFSETQ. Trimming removed 4 bases from V and 4 bases from J; junction bases left unmatched: 7. CDR3 length: 16 amino acids. In DNA form, the CDR3 reads TGCGCCAGCAGCCAAGGACTAGCGGGAGGAGTGTACGAGCAGTACTTC. Residues: CASSQGLAGGVYEQYF.

This chain joins TRBV7-2 and TRBJ1-2, with TRBD1 as a possible D gene (6 bases). The germline V gene encodes CDR1 SGHTA and CDR2 FQGNSA. V shed 1 base and J shed 2 bases, with 14 bases lying between them. The CDR3 spans 16 residues. The CDR3 nucleotides read TGTGCCAGCAGCTTAGTCCGACAGGAGCACAACTATGGCTACACCTTC. As protein: CASSLVRQEHNYGYTF.

This clonotype was observed a handful of times. The chain has TRBV10-1 and TRBJ2-2; TRBD2 matches 11 bases. V trimming: 5 bases; J trimming: 14 bases; junction bases outside the gene matches: 19. Germline CDR1 is WNHNN and CDR2 is SYGVQD (reference sequence). This CDR3 spans 17 amino acids. The chain's CDR3 is CASSSGTSGILTGQLFF. The CDR3 coding sequence is TGCGCCAGCAGTTCCGGGACTAGCGGCATTCTAACGGGCCAACTGTTTTTT.

This clonotype was counted ten times or more. The chain is built from TRBV7-9 and TRBJ1-4; 10 bases match TRBD1. J lost 7 bases, V lost 5 bases, and 7 bases had no gene match. Germline V gives CDR1 SEHNR, CDR2 FQNEAQ (reference sequence). CDR3 length: 15 amino acids. CDR3 sequence reads: CASSPRDRGGEKLFF. The CDR3, as DNA: TGTGCCAGCAGCCCGCGGGACAGGGGAGGTGAAAAACTGTTTTTT.

This chain connects TRBV3-1 to TRBJ1-2; D is uncertain. CDR1 and CDR2 (germline): LGHDT, YNNKEL (reference sequence). V lost 4 bases to trimming and J lost 8 bases, with 11 bases between them. The CDR3 contains 12 residues. CDR3 sequence reads: CASSPVMGGYTF. In DNA form, the CDR3 reads TGTGCCAGCAGCCCAGTCATGGGGGGCTACACCTTC.

This clonotype came up a few times. The chain joins TRBV10-2 to TRBJ2-1; 7 bases fit TRBD1. Germline V gene data show CDR1 as WSHSY and CDR2 as SAAADI. The CDR3 has 14 residues. Trimming removed 8 bases from V and 0 bases from J; junction bases left unmatched: 4. CDR3 residues: CASGRTGSYNEQFF. The CDR3 DNA reads as TGCGCCAGCGGAAGGACAGGCTCCTACAATGAGCAGTTCTTC.

This sequence joins TRBV29-1 and TRBJ2-4, with D unresolved. This CDR3 spans 13 amino acids. V dropped 4 bases and J dropped 2 bases, with 9 bases sitting between them. The germline V gene encodes CDR1 SQVTM and CDR2 ANQGSEA. CDR3 amino acids: CSVVWGTKNIQYF. The DNA of the CDR3 is TGCAGCGTTGTTTGGGGAACCAAAAACATTCAGTACTTC.

This clonotype turned up a few times. The chain links TRBV10-3 to TRBJ2-1, with no clear D. Germline V gives CDR1 ENHRY, CDR2 SYGVKD. The length of the CDR3 is 12 residues. CDR3 bases: TGTGTCTGTACGTCCCTCTACAATGAGCAGTTCTTC. This gives the protein CVCTSLYNEQFF.

The chain couples TRBV6-1 to TRBJ2-7, with D perhaps TRBD1 or TRBD2 (7 bases each). The CDR3 spans 14 residues. The V gene's germline CDR1 is MNHNS and CDR2 SASEGT. Between the trimmed V and J ends, which lost 5 bases and 8 bases, there was a span of 19 bases. DNA for the CDR3: TGTGCCAGCAGTCCGGCAGGGGGGGGGAGGAAGCAGTACGTC. Translated, it gives CASSPAGGGRKQYV.

This clonotype has a handful of counts. The V call is TRBV5-1, the J call TRBJ1-2, with D unresolved. Between the trimmed V and J ends, which lost 4 bases and 7 bases, there was a span of 17 bases. CDR1 is SGHRS and CDR2 is YFSETQ in the germline V gene. There are 14 residues in the CDR3. The CDR3 nucleotides are TGCGCCAGCAGCATAACTCCTCAGGCTGTTGGCTACACCTTC. It yields the protein CASSITPQAVGYTF.

This clonotype came up a few times. The rearrangement links TRBV11-2 to TRBJ2-2; 9 nucleotides agree with TRBD2. Germline values: CDR1 SGHAT, CDR2 FQNNGV. Germline trimming cut 0 bases from V and 6 bases from J; bases unmatched to any gene: 8. The CDR3 extends over 17 amino acids. This CDR3 is CASSLEWAGGPSGELFF. The CDR3 DNA follows: TGTGCCAGCAGCTTAGAGTGGGCGGGAGGGCCTTCCGGGGAGCTGTTTTTT. The full variable domain, completed using reference TRBV11-2 and TRBJ2-2, is EAGVAQSPRYKIIEKRQSVAFWCNPISGHATLYWYQQILGQGPKLLIQFQNNGVVDDSQLPKDRFSAERLKGVDSTLKIQPAKLEDSAVYLCASSLEWAGGPSGELFFGEGSRLTVL.

On this clonotype itself: This sequence may be a read error, since a much larger clone differs from it by one base. The gene calls are TRBV7-7 and TRBJ2-2, with D possibly called TRBD1 or TRBD2 (8 bases each). V lost 2 bases and J 1 base, leaving 17 bases between the germline ends. There are 18 residues in the CDR3. Germline V gives CDR1 SSHAT, CDR2 FNYEAQ (reference sequence). The CDR3 bases are TGTGCCAGCAGCTTAAGGACTAGCAGGGGGCAGAACACCGGGGAGCTGTTTTTT. It codes for CASSLRTSRGQNTGELFF.

This clonotype turned up a few times. One base away lies a much larger clone, so this may be a sequencing read error. The chain carries TRBV21-1 and TRBJ1-1. TRBV21-1 constitutes a pseudogene. The CDR3 totals 11 residues. CDR3 region: CARRRNTEAFF. CDR3 bases: TGTGCCAGGAGACGGAACACTGAAGCTTTCTTT.

In this sample, this clonotype turned up many times. The V gene is TRBV12-3 or TRBV12-4, the J gene TRBJ2-3; D call uncertain. Trimming took off 2 bases at V and 6 bases at J, with 9 bases between the two ends. This CDR3 is built from 13 residues. This chain's CDR3 is CASSLFASDTQYF. As DNA, the CDR3 is TGTGCCAGCAGTTTATTCGCGTCCGATACGCAGTATTTT.